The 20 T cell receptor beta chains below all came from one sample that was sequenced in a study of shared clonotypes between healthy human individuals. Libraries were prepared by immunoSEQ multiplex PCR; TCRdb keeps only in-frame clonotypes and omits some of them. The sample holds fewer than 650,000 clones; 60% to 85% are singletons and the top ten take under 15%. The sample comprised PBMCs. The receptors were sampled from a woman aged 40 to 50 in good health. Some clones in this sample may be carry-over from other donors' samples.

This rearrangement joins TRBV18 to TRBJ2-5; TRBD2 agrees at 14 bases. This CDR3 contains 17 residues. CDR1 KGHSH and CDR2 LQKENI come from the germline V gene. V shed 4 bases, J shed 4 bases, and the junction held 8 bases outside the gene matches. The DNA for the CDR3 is TGTGCCAGCTCACGAGAGGGACTAGCGGGAGTGGCAGAGACCCAGTACTTC. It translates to CASSREGLAGVAETQYF.

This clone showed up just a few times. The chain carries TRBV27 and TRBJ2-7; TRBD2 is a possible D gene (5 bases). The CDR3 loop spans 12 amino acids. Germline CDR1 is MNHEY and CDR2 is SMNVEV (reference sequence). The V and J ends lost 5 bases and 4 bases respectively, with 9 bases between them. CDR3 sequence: CASSRRGYEQYF. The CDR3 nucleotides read TGTGCCAGCAGTCGGAGAGGGTACGAGCAGTACTTC.

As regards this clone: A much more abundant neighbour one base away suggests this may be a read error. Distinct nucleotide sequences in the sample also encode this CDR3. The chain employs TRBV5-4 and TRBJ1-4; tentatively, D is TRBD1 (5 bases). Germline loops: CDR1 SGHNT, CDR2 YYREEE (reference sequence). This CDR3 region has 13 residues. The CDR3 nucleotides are TGTGCCAGCAGCTGGATGGGGGGGGAAAAACTGTTTTTC. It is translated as CASSWMGGEKLFF. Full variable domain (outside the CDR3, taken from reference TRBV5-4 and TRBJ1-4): ETGVTQSPTHLIKTRGQQVTLRCSSQSGHNTVSWYQQALGQGPQFIFQYYREEENGRGNFPPRFSGLQFPNYSSELNVNALELDDSALYLCASSWMGGEKLFFGSGTQLSVL.

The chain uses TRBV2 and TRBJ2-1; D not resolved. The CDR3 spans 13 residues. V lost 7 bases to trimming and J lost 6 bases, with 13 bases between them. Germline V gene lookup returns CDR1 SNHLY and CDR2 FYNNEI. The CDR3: CASMLDLGNEQFF. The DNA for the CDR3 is TGTGCCAGCATGCTGGATCTTGGCAATGAGCAGTTCTTC. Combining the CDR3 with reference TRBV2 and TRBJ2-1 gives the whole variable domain EPEVTQTPSHQVTQMGQEVILRCVPISNHLYFYWYRQILGQKVEFLVSFYNNEISEKSEIFDDQFSVERPDGSNFTLKIRSTKLEDSAMYFCASMLDLGNEQFFGPGTRLTVL.

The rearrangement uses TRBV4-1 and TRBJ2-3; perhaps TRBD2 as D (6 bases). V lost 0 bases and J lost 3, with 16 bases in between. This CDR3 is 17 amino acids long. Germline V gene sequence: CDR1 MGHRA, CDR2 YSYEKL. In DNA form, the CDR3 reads TGCGCCAGCAGCCAAGATGCGGGGCCAGCTAGAACAGATACGCAGTATTTT. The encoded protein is CASSQDAGPARTDTQYF.

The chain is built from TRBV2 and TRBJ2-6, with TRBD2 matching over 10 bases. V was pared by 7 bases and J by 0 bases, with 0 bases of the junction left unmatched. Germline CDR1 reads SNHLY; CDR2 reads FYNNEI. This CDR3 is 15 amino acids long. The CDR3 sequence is CASTSGSSGANVLTF. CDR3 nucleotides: TGTGCCAGCACTAGCGGGAGCTCTGGGGCCAACGTCCTGACTTTC.

The chain's CDR3 is CASSVSLAGSSYEQYF. DNA of the CDR3: TGTGCCAGCAGTGTCTCGCTAGCGGGATCCTCCTACGAGCAGTACTTC. This chain connects TRBV2 to TRBJ2-7; 9 bases agree with TRBD2. The CDR3 totals 16 residues. J lost 0 bases, V lost 4 bases, and 7 bases had no gene match. Germline values: CDR1 SNHLY, CDR2 FYNNEI.

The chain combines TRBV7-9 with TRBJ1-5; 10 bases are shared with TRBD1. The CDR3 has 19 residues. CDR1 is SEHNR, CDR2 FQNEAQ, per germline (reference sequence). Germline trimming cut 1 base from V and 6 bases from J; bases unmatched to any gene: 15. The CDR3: CASSLVIGGPGTGAQPQHF. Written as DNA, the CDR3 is TGTGCCAGCAGCTTAGTTATAGGGGGACCCGGGACAGGGGCTCAGCCCCAGCATTTT.

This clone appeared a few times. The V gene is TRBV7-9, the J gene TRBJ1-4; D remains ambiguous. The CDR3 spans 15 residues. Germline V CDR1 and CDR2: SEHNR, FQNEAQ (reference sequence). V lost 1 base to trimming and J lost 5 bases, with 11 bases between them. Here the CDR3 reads CASSLGQSSNEKLFF. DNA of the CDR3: TGTGCCAGCAGCTTAGGGCAGTCCTCCAATGAAAAACTGTTTTTT.

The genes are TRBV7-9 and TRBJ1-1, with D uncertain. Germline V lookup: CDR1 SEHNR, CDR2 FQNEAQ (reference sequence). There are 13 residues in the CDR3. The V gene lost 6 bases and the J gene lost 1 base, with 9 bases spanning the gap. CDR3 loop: CASRMLQNTEAFF. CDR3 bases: TGTGCCAGCAGAATGCTGCAGAACACTGAAGCTTTCTTT.

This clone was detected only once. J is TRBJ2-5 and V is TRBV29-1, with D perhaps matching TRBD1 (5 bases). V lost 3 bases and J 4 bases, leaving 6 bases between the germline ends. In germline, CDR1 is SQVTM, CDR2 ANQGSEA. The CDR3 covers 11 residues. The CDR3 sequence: CSVDRAETQYF. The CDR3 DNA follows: TGCAGCGTTGACAGGGCAGAGACCCAGTACTTC.

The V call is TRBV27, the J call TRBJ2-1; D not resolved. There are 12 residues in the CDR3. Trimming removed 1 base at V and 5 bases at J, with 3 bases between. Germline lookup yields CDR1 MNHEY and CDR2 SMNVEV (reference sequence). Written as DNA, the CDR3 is TGTGCCAGCAGTTTATTGGACAATGAGCAGTTCTTC. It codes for CASSLLDNEQFF.

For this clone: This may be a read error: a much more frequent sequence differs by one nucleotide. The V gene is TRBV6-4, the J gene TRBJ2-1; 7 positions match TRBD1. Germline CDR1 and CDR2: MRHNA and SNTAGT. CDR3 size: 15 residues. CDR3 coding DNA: TGTGCCAGCGGTGATAATTCAGGGGGATACAATGAGCAGTTCTTC. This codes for CASGDNSGGYNEQFF.

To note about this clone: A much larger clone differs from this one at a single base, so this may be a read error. The CDR3 bases are TGTGCCAGCAGCTTACTAGCGGGAGTCAATGAGCAGCTCTTC. Protein product: CASSLLAGVNEQLF. The J gene is TRBJ2-1, the V gene TRBV5-6, with 11 bases lining up with TRBD2. Germline CDR1 SGHDT, CDR2 YYEEEE. CDR3 length equals 14 residues.

CDR3 sequence (DNA): TGTGCCAGTAGCCTATCGAGGACTGAAGCTTTCTTT. Its translation: CASSLSRTEAFF. J is TRBJ1-1 and V is TRBV19; D remains unclear. Germline V gene sequence: CDR1 LNHDA, CDR2 SQIVND (reference sequence). Trimming pared 6 bases from V and 5 bases from J, leaving 10 bases between. There are 12 residues in the CDR3. The full variable domain, its missing parts supplied by reference TRBV19 and TRBJ1-1, is DGGITQSPKYLFRKEGQNVTLSCEQNLNHDAMYWYRQDPGQGLRLIYYSQIVNDFQKGDIAEGYSVSREKKESFPLTVTSAQKNPTAFYLCASSLSRTEAFFGQGTRLTVV.

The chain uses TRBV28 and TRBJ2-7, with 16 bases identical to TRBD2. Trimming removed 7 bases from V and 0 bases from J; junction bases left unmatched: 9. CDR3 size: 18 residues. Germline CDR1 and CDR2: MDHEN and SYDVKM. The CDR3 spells CASIQQGLAGGGSYEQYF. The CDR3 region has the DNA TGTGCCAGCATTCAGCAGGGACTAGCGGGAGGGGGCTCCTACGAGCAGTACTTC.

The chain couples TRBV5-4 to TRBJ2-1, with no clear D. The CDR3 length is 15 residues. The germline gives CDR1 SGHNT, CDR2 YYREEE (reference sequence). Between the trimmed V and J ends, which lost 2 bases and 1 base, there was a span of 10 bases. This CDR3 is CASSLYGVSYNEQFF. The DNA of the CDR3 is TGTGCCAGCAGCTTATATGGGGTGTCCTACAATGAGCAGTTCTTC.

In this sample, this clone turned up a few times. Written as DNA, the CDR3 is TGTGCCAGCAGTTCGCTGGGGACAGCTGGAAACACCATATATTTT. This gives the protein CASSSLGTAGNTIYF. The rearrangement joins TRBV27 to TRBJ1-3, with TRBD1 matching over 7 bases. In germline, CDR1 is MNHEY, CDR2 SMNVEV (reference sequence). Trimming took 4 bases from V and 2 from J; bases not matched to a gene: 5. This CDR3 is built from 15 residues.

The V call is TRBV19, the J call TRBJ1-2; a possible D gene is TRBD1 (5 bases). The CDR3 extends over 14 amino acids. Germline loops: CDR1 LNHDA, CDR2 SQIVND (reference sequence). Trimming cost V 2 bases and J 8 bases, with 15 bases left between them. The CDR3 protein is CASSIQSGIGGYTF. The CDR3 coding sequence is TGTGCCAGTAGTATACAATCAGGGATTGGCGGCTACACCTTC.

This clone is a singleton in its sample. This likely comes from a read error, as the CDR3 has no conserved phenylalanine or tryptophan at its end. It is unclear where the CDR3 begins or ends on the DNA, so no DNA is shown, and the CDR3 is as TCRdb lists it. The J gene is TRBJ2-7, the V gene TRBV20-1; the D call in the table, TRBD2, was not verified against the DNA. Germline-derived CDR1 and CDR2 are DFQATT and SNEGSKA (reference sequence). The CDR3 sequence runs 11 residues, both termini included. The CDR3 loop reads CSAPRGNLVLL.